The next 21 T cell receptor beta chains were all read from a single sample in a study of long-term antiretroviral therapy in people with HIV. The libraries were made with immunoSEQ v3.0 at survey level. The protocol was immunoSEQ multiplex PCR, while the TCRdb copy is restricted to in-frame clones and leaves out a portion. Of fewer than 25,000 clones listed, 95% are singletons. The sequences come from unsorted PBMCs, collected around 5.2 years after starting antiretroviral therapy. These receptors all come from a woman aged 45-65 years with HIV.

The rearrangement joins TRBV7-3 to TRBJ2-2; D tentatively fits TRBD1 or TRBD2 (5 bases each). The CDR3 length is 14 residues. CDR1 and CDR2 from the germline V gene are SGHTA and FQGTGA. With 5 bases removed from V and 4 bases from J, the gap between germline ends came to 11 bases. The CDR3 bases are TGTGCCAGCAGCGCTGGGACCATCACCGGGGAGCTGTTTTTT. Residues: CASSAGTITGELFF.

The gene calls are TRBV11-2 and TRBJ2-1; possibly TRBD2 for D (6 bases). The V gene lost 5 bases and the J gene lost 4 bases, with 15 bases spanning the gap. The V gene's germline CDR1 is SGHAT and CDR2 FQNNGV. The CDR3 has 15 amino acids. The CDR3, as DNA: TGTGCCAGCAGCCCCTCCGGCGGGGCTTACAATGAGCAGTTCTTC. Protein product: CASSPSGGAYNEQFF.

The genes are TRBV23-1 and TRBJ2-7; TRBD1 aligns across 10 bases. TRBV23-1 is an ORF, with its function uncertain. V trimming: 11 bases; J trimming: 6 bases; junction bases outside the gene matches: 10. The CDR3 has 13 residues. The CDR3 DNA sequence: TGCGCCCGAGGAAGACGGGACAGGGGCGAGCAGTACTTC. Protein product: CARGRRDRGEQYF.

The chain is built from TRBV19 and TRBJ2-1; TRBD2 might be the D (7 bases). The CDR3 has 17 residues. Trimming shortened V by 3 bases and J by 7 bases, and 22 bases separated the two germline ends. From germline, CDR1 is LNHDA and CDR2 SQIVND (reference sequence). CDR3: CASSINGGAGAGNEQFF. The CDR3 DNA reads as TGTGCCAGTAGTATCAACGGAGGTGCGGGGGCTGGTAATGAGCAGTTCTTC.

Here the CDR3 reads CASMTPGAYEQYF. In DNA, the CDR3 is TGTGCCAGCATGACTCCGGGAGCCTACGAGCAGTACTTC. V is TRBV6-5 and J is TRBJ2-7, with D possibly being TRBD2 (6 bases). Germline-derived CDR1 and CDR2 are MNHEY and SVGAGI. V dropped 7 bases and J dropped 2 bases, with 12 bases sitting between them. There are 13 residues in the CDR3.

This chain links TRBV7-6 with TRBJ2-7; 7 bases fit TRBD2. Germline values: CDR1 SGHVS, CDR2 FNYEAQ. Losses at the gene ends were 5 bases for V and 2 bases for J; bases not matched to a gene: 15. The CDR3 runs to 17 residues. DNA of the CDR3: TGTGCCAGCAGCCCCCGGGATGTGTCTAGCGGAACCTACGAGCAGTACTTC. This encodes CASSPRDVSSGTYEQYF. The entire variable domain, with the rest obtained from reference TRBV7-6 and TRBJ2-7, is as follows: GAGVSQSPRYKVTKRGQDVALRCDPISGHVSLYWYRQALGQGPEFLTYFNYEAQQDKSGLPNDRFSAERPEGSISTLTIQRTEQRDSAMYRCASSPRDVSSGTYEQYFGPGTRLTVT.

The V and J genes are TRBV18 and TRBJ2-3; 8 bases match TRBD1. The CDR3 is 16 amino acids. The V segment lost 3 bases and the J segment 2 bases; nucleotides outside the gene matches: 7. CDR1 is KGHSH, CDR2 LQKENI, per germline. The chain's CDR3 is CASSPRGQAYTDTQYF. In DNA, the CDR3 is TGTGCCAGCTCACCTAGGGGACAGGCCTACACAGATACGCAGTATTTT.

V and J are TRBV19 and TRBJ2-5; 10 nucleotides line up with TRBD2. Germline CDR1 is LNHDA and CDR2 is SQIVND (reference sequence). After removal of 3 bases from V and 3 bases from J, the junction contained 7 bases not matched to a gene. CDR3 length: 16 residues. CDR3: CASSMFPGLAEETQYF. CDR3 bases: TGTGCCAGTAGTATGTTCCCAGGACTAGCGGAAGAGACCCAGTACTTC.

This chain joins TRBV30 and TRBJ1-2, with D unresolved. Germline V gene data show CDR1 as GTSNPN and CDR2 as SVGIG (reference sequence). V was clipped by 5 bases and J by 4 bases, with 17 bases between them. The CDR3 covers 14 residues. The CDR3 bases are TGTGCCTGGGCCAGACCCGGGCCCGGCTATGGCTACACCTTC. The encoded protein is CAWARPGPGYGYTF. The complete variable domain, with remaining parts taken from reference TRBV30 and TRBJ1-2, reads SQTIHQWPATLVQPVGSPLSLECTVEGTSNPNLYWYRQAAGRGLQLLFYSVGIGQISSEVPQNLSASRPQDRQFILSSKKLLLSDSGFYLCAWARPGPGYGYTFGSGTRLTVV.

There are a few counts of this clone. The CDR3 coding sequence is TGTGCCAGCAGTTACTCGACTAGCGGGGTAGAGACCCAGTACTTC. Its translation is CASSYSTSGVETQYF. This chain connects TRBV6-5 to TRBJ2-5, with 11 bases aligning to TRBD2. The CDR3 length is 15 residues. The germline gives CDR1 MNHEY, CDR2 SVGAGI. V was pared by 0 bases and J by 4 bases, with 1 base of the junction left unmatched.

The CDR3, as DNA: TGTGCCAGCAGCTTGACGGGTTCGGAGACCCAGTACTTC. As protein: CASSLTGSETQYF. The J gene is TRBJ2-5, the V gene TRBV5-5; D uncertain. Trimming stripped 1 base from V and 5 bases from J, with 9 bases between. Germline CDR1 SGHKS, CDR2 YYEKEE (reference sequence). This CDR3 has 13 residues.

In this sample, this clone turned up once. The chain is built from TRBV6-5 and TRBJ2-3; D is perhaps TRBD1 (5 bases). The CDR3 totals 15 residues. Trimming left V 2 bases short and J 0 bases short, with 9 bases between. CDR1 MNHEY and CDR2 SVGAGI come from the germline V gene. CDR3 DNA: TGTGCCAGCAGTTACGGGGCTTCTAGCACAGATACGCAGTATTTT. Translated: CASSYGASSTDTQYF.

The CDR3 DNA follows: TGTGCCAGCAGTGGGCCGAGACTTTCCGGGACAGGGTTCTACGAGCAGTACTTC. It encodes CASSGPRLSGTGFYEQYF. This chain joins TRBV25-1 and TRBJ2-7, with TRBD1 matching over 9 bases. Germline V CDR1 and CDR2: MGHDK, SYGVNS. The CDR3 runs 18 residues. J gave up 3 bases and V 4 bases, and 16 bases lay outside the gene matches.

CDR3 protein: CASSPVEGNWATYEQYF. In DNA, the CDR3 is TGTGCCAGCTCACCAGTGGAGGGGAATTGGGCTACCTACGAGCAGTACTTC. V gene TRBV18 combines with J gene TRBJ2-7; TRBD2 might be the D (6 bases). V was clipped by 2 bases and J by 2 bases, with 19 bases between them. This CDR3 is built from 17 residues. Germline CDR1 and CDR2: KGHSH and LQKENI.

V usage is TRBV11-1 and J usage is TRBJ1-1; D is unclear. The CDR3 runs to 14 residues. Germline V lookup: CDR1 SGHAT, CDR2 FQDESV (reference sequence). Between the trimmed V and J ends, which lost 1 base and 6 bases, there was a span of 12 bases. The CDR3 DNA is TGTGCCAGCAGCTTAGTTGGGGTTGGCGCTGAAGCTTTCTTT. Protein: CASSLVGVGAEAFF.

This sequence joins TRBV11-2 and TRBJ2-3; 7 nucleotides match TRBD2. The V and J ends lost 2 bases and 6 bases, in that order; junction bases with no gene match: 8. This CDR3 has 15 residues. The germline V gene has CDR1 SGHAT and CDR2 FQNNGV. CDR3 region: CASSLKGGFRDTQYF. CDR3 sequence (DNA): TGTGCCAGCAGCTTAAAGGGAGGGTTCCGTGATACGCAGTATTTT.

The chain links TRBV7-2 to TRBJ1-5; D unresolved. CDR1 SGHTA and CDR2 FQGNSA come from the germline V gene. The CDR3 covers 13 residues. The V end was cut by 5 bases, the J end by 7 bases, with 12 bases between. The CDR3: CASSAQVGQPQHF. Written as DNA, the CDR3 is TGTGCCAGCAGCGCACAAGTCGGCCAGCCCCAGCATTTT.

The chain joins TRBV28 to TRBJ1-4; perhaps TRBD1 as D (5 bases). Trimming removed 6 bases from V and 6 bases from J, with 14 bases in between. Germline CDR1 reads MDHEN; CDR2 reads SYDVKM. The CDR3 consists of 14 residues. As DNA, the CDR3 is TGTGCCAGCAGCCCAACTGGGGCCTATGAAAAACTGTTTTTT. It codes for CASSPTGAYEKLFF.

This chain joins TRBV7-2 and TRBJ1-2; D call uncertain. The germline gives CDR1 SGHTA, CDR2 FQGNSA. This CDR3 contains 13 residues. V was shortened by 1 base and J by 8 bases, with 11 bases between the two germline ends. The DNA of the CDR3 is TGTGCCAGCAGCTTAGAAAAGGGTGTGGGCTACACCTTC. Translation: CASSLEKGVGYTF.

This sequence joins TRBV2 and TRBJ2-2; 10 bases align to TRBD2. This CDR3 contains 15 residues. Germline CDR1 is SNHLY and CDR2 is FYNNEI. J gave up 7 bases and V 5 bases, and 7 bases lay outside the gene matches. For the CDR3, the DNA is TGTGCCAGCAGTCCTAGCGGGAGAAATCGCGGGGAGCTGTTTTTT. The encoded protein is CASSPSGRNRGELFF.

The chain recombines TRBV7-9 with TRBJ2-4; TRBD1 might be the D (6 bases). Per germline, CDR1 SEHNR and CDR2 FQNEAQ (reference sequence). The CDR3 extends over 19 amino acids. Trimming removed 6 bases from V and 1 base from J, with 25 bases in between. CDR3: CASSPAMGQGSRAKNIQYF. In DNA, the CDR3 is TGTGCCAGCAGTCCTGCGATGGGACAAGGGAGCAGGGCCAAAAACATTCAGTACTTC.